This T cell receptor beta chain is drawn from a study of human T cells and chemical hapten exposure. Study-wide context: Diagnoses of alopecia areata, totalis or universalis occurred in mostly female patients.

Comment on this clonotype: The antigen remains undetermined.

Specified time point: patch test 3, about 24 weeks after DPC sensitization. Treatment noted: therapeutic diphenylcyclopropenone sensitization with weekly scalp DPC. Overall study findings and caveats: Each of the donors had alopecia, so their immune responses may not resemble those of healthy people.

TCRdb processed the RACE reads anew with MiXCR; each CDR3 protein has one entry. The profile shows 50,000 to 70,000 distinct CDR3 sequences, around an eighth of them singletons. The V end was cut by 7 bases, the J end by 5 bases, with 8 bases between. The CDR3 is 11 amino acids. CDR1 is MDHEN, CDR2 SYDVKM, per germline. The sample here was whole blood, taken in connection with sensitization to the hapten diphenylcyclopropenone (DPC). The source of this sequence is a man between 25 and 39 years old with alopecia areata. Some clones in this sample may be carry-over from other donors' samples. The chain is built from TRBV28 and TRBJ1-2; a possible D gene is TRBD1 (5 bases). The DNA for the CDR3 is TGTGCCAGCACCACAGGTTATGGCTACACCTTC. This sequence encodes CASTTGYGYTF.